Following are 26 T cell receptor beta chains from one sample sequenced in a study of cytomegalovirus exposure and HLA in healthy donors. Primers for the PCR totalled 60 Vbeta and 13 Jbeta. Generated by immunoSEQ multiplex PCR, the TCRdb table keeps only in-frame clones and is missing some. The sample holds approximately 160,000 clones, approximately 80% seen once. Sequencing used PBMCs. These receptors were collected from a woman in her 30s in good health and CMV-seronegative.

The CDR3: CAIRGQLNQPQHF. The CDR3 coding sequence is TGTGCCATCAGGGGACAGCTCAATCAGCCCCAGCATTTT. The rearrangement uses TRBV10-3 and TRBJ1-5; 7 bases align to TRBD1. This CDR3 is 13 amino acids long. Losses at the gene ends were 6 bases for V and 3 bases for J; bases not matched to a gene: 2. Germline V gene sequence: CDR1 ENHRY, CDR2 SYGVKD.

The V gene is TRBV4-1, the J gene TRBJ1-4; the D gene is possibly TRBD1 (5 bases). Germline V gene data show CDR1 as MGHRA and CDR2 as YSYEKL. V lost 2 bases to trimming and J lost 5 bases, with 15 bases between them. The CDR3 consists of 16 residues. CDR3 region: CASSQPGKERNEKLFF. For the CDR3, the DNA is TGCGCCAGCAGCCAACCAGGGAAAGAGAGGAATGAAAAACTGTTTTTT.

The chain joins TRBV15 to TRBJ1-1; TRBD1 is a possible D gene (6 bases). The V and J ends lost 3 bases and 1 base respectively, with 15 bases between them. CDR1 and CDR2 from the germline V gene are LNHNV and YYDKDF (reference sequence). The CDR3 loop spans 16 amino acids. The CDR3 sequence is CATSSFGRGANTEAFF. For the CDR3, the DNA is TGTGCCACCAGCAGTTTTGGGAGGGGGGCGAACACTGAAGCTTTCTTT.

The rearrangement links TRBV7-2 to TRBJ2-7, with TRBD2 matching over 10 bases. Germline trimming cut 5 bases from V and 4 bases from J; bases unmatched to any gene: 5. Germline lookup yields CDR1 SGHTA and CDR2 FQGNSA. The CDR3 totals 14 residues. As DNA, the CDR3 is TGTGCCAGCAGCACTAGGACTAGCGGATACGAGCAGTACTTC. This codes for CASSTRTSGYEQYF.

The chain employs TRBV7-2 and TRBJ2-7; 7 bases are a match to TRBD2. In germline, CDR1 is SGHTA, CDR2 FQGNSA. Trimming at V came to 5 bases and at J to 2 bases, leaving 12 bases not matched to a gene. This CDR3 region has 16 residues. The CDR3 region has the DNA TGTGCCAGCAGCCCGGGTCTAGCGGAAGCCCCCTACGAGCAGTACTTC. Translated: CASSPGLAEAPYEQYF.

V usage is TRBV9 and J usage is TRBJ1-4; 9 bases fit TRBD1. The CDR3 is 15 amino acids. V gave up 7 bases and J gave up 1 base; unmatched junction bases: 5. CDR1 is SGDLS, CDR2 YYNGEE, per germline. CDR3 coding DNA: TGTGCCAGCGGTGGGACAGGGCGAACTAATGAAAAACTGTTTTTT. Amino acid sequence: CASGGTGRTNEKLFF. Full variable domain (remainder filled in from reference TRBV9 and TRBJ1-4): DSGVTQTPKHLITATGQRVTLRCSPRSGDLSVYWYQQSLDQGLQFLIQYYNGEERAKGNILERFSAQQFPDLHSELNLSSLELGDSALYFCASGGTGRTNEKLFFGSGTQLSVL.

This clone was counted a few times. The chain has TRBV20-1 and TRBJ1-1; no definite D call. Trimming cost V 4 bases and J 11 bases, with 14 bases left between them. Looked up from germline, CDR1 is DFQATT and CDR2 is SNEGSKA (reference sequence). The CDR3 length is 11 residues. In nucleotides, the CDR3 is TGCAGTGCTACTCTCGAACTATGGGCTTTCTTT. This encodes CSATLELWAFF.

This chain connects TRBV7-9 to TRBJ1-2; TRBD1 matches 10 bases. The J segment lost 3 bases and the V segment lost 5 bases, leaving 12 bases of the junction unmatched. The CDR3 has 17 residues. In germline, CDR1 is SEHNR, CDR2 FQNEAQ (reference sequence). CDR3 sequence: CASSTRIGTGVDYGYTF. The CDR3, as DNA: TGTGCCAGCAGCACCAGAATTGGGACAGGGGTCGACTATGGCTACACCTTC.

The genes are TRBV5-6 and TRBJ2-1, with 8 bases fitting TRBD1. The CDR3 is 15 residues long. Germline assignment: CDR1 SGHDT and CDR2 YYEEEE. The junction had 3 bases not matched to a gene; V was cut back by 1 base and J by 3 bases. CDR3 protein: CASSLQGAYYNEQFF. The CDR3, as DNA: TGTGCCAGCAGCTTGCAGGGGGCTTACTACAATGAGCAGTTCTTC.

This clone was detected only once. V usage is TRBV28 and J usage is TRBJ2-7; 7 bases are a match to TRBD2. CDR1 and CDR2 from the germline V gene are MDHEN and SYDVKM. The CDR3 contains 15 residues. Trimming at V came to 6 bases and at J to 3 bases, leaving 11 bases not matched to a gene. CDR3 residues: CASRSTSAPHYEQYF. Written as DNA, the CDR3 is TGTGCCAGCAGGAGTACTAGCGCTCCACACTACGAGCAGTACTTC.

V is TRBV7-2 and J is TRBJ2-1, with D maybe TRBD2 (5 bases). The V gene lost 1 base and the J gene lost 3 bases, with 10 bases spanning the gap. CDR1 is SGHTA and CDR2 is FQGNSA in the germline V gene. The CDR3 runs to 15 residues. The CDR3 is CASSLEGRGYNEQFF. CDR3 nucleotides: TGTGCCAGCAGCTTAGAAGGGAGAGGCTACAATGAGCAGTTCTTC. The full variable domain, in which reference TRBV7-2 and TRBJ2-1 provide the parts outside the CDR3, is GAGVSQSPSNKVTEKGKDVELRCDPISGHTALYWYRQSLGQGLEFLIYFQGNSAPDKSGLPSDRFSAERTGGSVSTLTIQRTQQEDSAVYLCASSLEGRGYNEQFFGPGTRLTVL.

This clone has just one count. The rearrangement uses TRBV11-2 and TRBJ1-1, with 8 positions matching TRBD1. The CDR3 loop spans 15 amino acids. Germline-derived CDR1 and CDR2 are SGHAT and FQNNGV. V lost 2 bases, J lost 7 bases, and 9 bases stayed unmatched. The CDR3, as DNA: TGTGCCAGCAGCTTATACCAGGGGGGGACAGGTGAAGCTTTCTTT. Encoded protein: CASSLYQGGTGEAFF.

This clone was seen a few times. The rearrangement links TRBV29-1 to TRBJ2-1, with D possibly TRBD1 on 5 matching bases. CDR3 length equals 14 residues. Trimming removed 5 bases at V and 5 bases at J, with 16 bases between. CDR1 SQVTM and CDR2 ANQGSEA come from the germline V gene. The CDR3 DNA is TGCAGCGTTCTCCAGGGTCCTCTACACAATGAGCAGTTCTTC. As protein: CSVLQGPLHNEQFF.

The chain employs TRBV29-1 and TRBJ2-3, with D unresolved. Trimming took off 1 base at V and 6 bases at J, with 8 bases between the two ends. Germline lookup yields CDR1 SQVTM and CDR2 ANQGSEA. The CDR3 length is 12 residues. CDR3 sequence (DNA): TGCAGCGTTGAAGCGCAGGCGGATACGCAGTATTTT. Amino acids: CSVEAQADTQYF.

This chain uses TRBV4-3 with TRBJ2-2; TRBD1 matches at 8 bases. The V gene's germline CDR1 is LGHNA and CDR2 YSLEER. The length of the CDR3 is 15 residues. Trimming cost V 6 bases and J 2 bases; bases outside gene matches: 5. The chain's CDR3 is CASSGTGGNTGELFF. CDR3 nucleotides: TGCGCCAGCAGTGGAACAGGGGGTAACACCGGGGAGCTGTTTTTT.

This clone is a singleton in its sample. The CDR3 is CASSLAGQGNQPQHF. CDR3 nucleotides: TGTGCCAGCAGCTTAGCGGGACAGGGCAATCAGCCCCAGCATTTT. The rearrangement uses TRBV7-9 and TRBJ1-5; 8 bases align to TRBD1. J lost 2 bases, V lost 0 bases, and 0 bases had no gene match. This CDR3 contains 15 residues. Germline V gene sequence: CDR1 SEHNR, CDR2 FQNEAQ (reference sequence).

The chain joins TRBV2 to TRBJ1-5, with 10 bases matching TRBD1. V shed 3 bases and J 6 bases; nucleotides not matched to a gene: 2. Germline loops: CDR1 SNHLY, CDR2 FYNNEI. The CDR3 extends over 14 amino acids. CDR3 amino acids: CASSETGGRQPQHF. The CDR3 DNA reads TGTGCCAGCAGTGAGACAGGGGGCCGTCAGCCCCAGCATTTT.

The chain uses TRBV7-9 and TRBJ2-7, with D maybe TRBD1 (5 bases). The CDR3 has 13 residues. The germline CDR1 and CDR2 sequences are SEHNR and FQNEAQ (reference sequence). V lost 4 bases, J lost 3 bases, and 10 bases lay in between. Here the CDR3 DNA reads TGTGCCAGCAGCTATGACAGATTCTACGAGCAGTACTTC. Its protein product is CASSYDRFYEQYF.

This clone was found once. The chain has TRBV19 and TRBJ1-4; TRBD1 agrees at 7 bases. Germline assignment: CDR1 LNHDA and CDR2 SQIVND (reference sequence). This CDR3 has 17 residues. V shed 3 bases and J 0 bases; nucleotides not matched to a gene: 7. This CDR3 is CASSMATGTATNEKLFF. The CDR3 DNA reads as TGTGCCAGTAGTATGGCGACAGGGACTGCAACTAATGAAAAACTGTTTTTT.

The count of this clone is one. This chain joins TRBV4-3 and TRBJ1-1, with 9 bases matching TRBD1. The V gene's germline CDR1 is LGHNA and CDR2 YSLEER. The trim removed 3 bases at V and 7 bases at J, leaving 12 bases unmatched. There are 16 residues in the CDR3. The CDR3 loop reads CASSQAPGQGGGEAFF. The CDR3 DNA sequence: TGCGCCAGCAGCCAGGCTCCGGGACAGGGAGGCGGTGAAGCTTTCTTT.

This chain uses TRBV10-3 with TRBJ1-2; D not certain. Germline V gene data show CDR1 as ENHRY and CDR2 as SYGVKD. Trimming left V 3 bases short and J 7 bases short, with 15 bases between. This CDR3 is built from 14 residues. CDR3 amino acids: CAISEGRAIRGYTF. The CDR3 bases are TGTGCCATCAGTGAAGGGAGAGCGATACGTGGCTACACCTTC.

V gene TRBV6-1 combines with J gene TRBJ1-1; D is perhaps TRBD1 (6 bases). V lost 8 bases and J lost 4, with 14 bases in between. CDR1 MNHNS and CDR2 SASEGT come from the germline V gene. This CDR3 has 13 amino acids. The CDR3 sequence: CASGWGRGTEAFF. The CDR3 DNA is TGTGCCAGCGGTTGGGGGCGCGGCACTGAAGCTTTCTTT.

The chain employs TRBV25-1 and TRBJ2-1, with D tentatively TRBD2 (5 bases). This CDR3 has 12 residues. Trimming removed 6 bases at V and 8 bases at J, with 11 bases between. Germline values: CDR1 MGHDK, CDR2 SYGVNS. CDR3 residues: CASRRAGDEQFF. CDR3 DNA: TGTGCCAGCAGGAGGGCTGGGGATGAGCAGTTCTTC. The full variable domain, with the rest looked up from reference TRBV25-1 and TRBJ2-1, is EADIYQTPRYLVIGTGKKITLECSQTMGHDKMYWYQQDPGMELHLIHYSYGVNSTEKGDLSSESTVSRIRTEHFPLTLESARPSHTSQYLCASRRAGDEQFFGPGTRLTVL.

A single count supports this clone. The chain links TRBV5-1 to TRBJ2-3, with 7 bases lining up with TRBD2. After removal of 1 base from V and 2 bases from J, the junction contained 7 bases not matched to a gene. Germline loops: CDR1 SGHRS, CDR2 YFSETQ. CDR3 length: 16 amino acids. CDR3 nucleotides: TGCGCCAGCAGCTTGTCCGGCGGGAGATCCACAGATACGCAGTATTTT. This gives the protein CASSLSGGRSTDTQYF.

About this clone itself: A read error may explain this, as a much larger clone is one base away. The rearrangement links TRBV11-2 to TRBJ1-6; 8 bases match TRBD1. CDR1 is SGHAT, CDR2 FQNNGV, per germline. V was clipped by 4 bases and J by 5 bases; unmatched bases: 1. The CDR3 loop spans 14 amino acids. The CDR3 spells CASSWTGNNSPLHF. CDR3 bases: TGTGCCAGCAGCTGGACAGGGAATAATTCACCCCTCCACTTT.

This clone was picked up a small number of times. The chain uses TRBV5-4 and TRBJ2-7, with D perhaps matching TRBD1 (5 bases). Germline loops: CDR1 SGHNT, CDR2 YYREEE (reference sequence). Trimming pared 0 bases from V and 0 bases from J, leaving 10 bases between. The CDR3 is 15 residues long. For the CDR3, the DNA is TGTGCCAGCAGCTTGGGCGTCAGGGACTCCTACGAGCAGTACTTC. It codes for CASSLGVRDSYEQYF. Full variable domain (remainder filled in from reference TRBV5-4 and TRBJ2-7): ETGVTQSPTHLIKTRGQQVTLRCSSQSGHNTVSWYQQALGQGPQFIFQYYREEENGRGNFPPRFSGLQFPNYSSELNVNALELDDSALYLCASSLGVRDSYEQYFGPGTRLTVT.